The 12 T cell receptor beta chains below come from one sample, sequenced in a study of graft-versus-host responses after intestinal transplantation. Using immunoSEQ multiplex PCR, the repertoire was profiled, and TCRdb retains in-frame clones only, with some absent. The data hold 25,000 to 35,000 clones, with about 79% observed a single time. The antigens for these receptors are not known. The sequencing used unstimulated CD8+ T cells sorted from spleen or lymph node cells, collected before intestinal transplant. The source of these receptors is a human donor who received an intestinal transplant.

The CDR3 DNA reads as TGTGCCTGGAGTGGTTCCCTGGATACGCAGTATTTT. Amino acid sequence: CAWSGSLDTQYF. The chain carries TRBV30 and TRBJ2-3; D unclear. There are 12 residues in the CDR3. Germline CDR1 and CDR2: GTSNPN and SVGIG (reference sequence). V lost 1 base and J lost 6, with 8 bases in between.

The chain recombines TRBV5-8 with TRBJ1-6, with unresolved D. Germline assignment: CDR1 SGHTS and CDR2 YDEGEE. Trimming took off 4 bases at V and 7 bases at J, with 15 bases between the two ends. The CDR3 has 15 residues. CDR3 DNA: TGTGCCAGCAGCCCGCAATTGAGTCTGAATTCACCCCTCCACTTT. Amino acids: CASSPQLSLNSPLHF.

The chain has TRBV10-1 and TRBJ1-5; D gene ambiguous. This CDR3 spans 14 amino acids. Germline V gene data show CDR1 as WNHNN and CDR2 as SYGVQD (reference sequence). The V end lost 4 bases, the J end lost 5 bases, and 12 bases lay between the germline ends. This CDR3 is CASSVARRDQPQHF. CDR3 DNA: TGCGCCAGCAGTGTGGCCCGGAGGGATCAGCCCCAGCATTTT.

In nucleotides, the CDR3 is TGTGCCAGCAGTCGCGGACAGGGTCTCAACGAGCAGTACTTC. Protein sequence: CASSRGQGLNEQYF. The V gene is TRBV6-5, the J gene TRBJ2-7; 8 bases fit TRBD1. The CDR3 totals 14 residues. The germline CDR1 and CDR2 sequences are MNHEY and SVGAGI. V was clipped by 5 bases and J by 5 bases; unmatched bases: 8.

V usage is TRBV27 and J usage is TRBJ1-1; D might be TRBD1 (6 bases). Trimming removed 5 bases at V and 6 bases at J, with 19 bases between. The germline V gene has CDR1 MNHEY and CDR2 SMNVEV (reference sequence). There are 15 residues in the CDR3. The CDR3 reads CASSTLTGRVAEAFF. The CDR3 DNA sequence: TGTGCCAGCAGTACCTTAACAGGGAGAGTCGCTGAAGCTTTCTTT.

The V call is TRBV4-2, the J call TRBJ2-1, with 12 bases fitting TRBD2. CDR1 and CDR2 from the germline V gene are LGHNA and YNFKEQ. With V trimmed by 0 bases and J by 10 bases, 10 bases remained unmatched. This CDR3 comprises 17 residues. The CDR3 DNA follows: TGTGCCAGCAGCCAAGAGCCTCCTAGCGGGGGGGCAGGAGAGCAGTTCTTC. Translation: CASSQEPPSGGAGEQFF.

The chain carries TRBV9 and TRBJ2-3; 9 nucleotides align to TRBD2. CDR1 is SGDLS, CDR2 YYNGEE, per germline. V was pared by 7 bases and J by 4 bases, with 7 bases of the junction left unmatched. The CDR3 runs 14 residues. The CDR3 loop is CASGGGRVADTQYF. CDR3 bases: TGTGCCAGCGGCGGCGGGAGGGTCGCAGATACGCAGTATTTT.

The chain recombines TRBV5-6 with TRBJ1-6, with TRBD1 as a possible D gene (6 bases). Germline values: CDR1 SGHDT, CDR2 YYEEEE. CDR3 length equals 13 residues. Trimming pared 0 bases from V and 11 bases from J, leaving 9 bases between. The CDR3: CASSLDRETPLHF. The CDR3 bases are TGTGCCAGCAGCTTGGACAGGGAGACACCCCTCCACTTT. The full variable domain, in which reference TRBV5-6 and TRBJ1-6 provide the parts outside the CDR3, is DAGVTQSPTHLIKTRGQQVTLRCSPKSGHDTVSWYQQALGQGPQFIFQYYEEEERQRGNFPDRFSGHQFPNYSSELNVNALLLGDSALYLCASSLDRETPLHFGNGTRLTVT.

V usage is TRBV10-3 and J usage is TRBJ1-4; D gene unclear. This CDR3 region has 18 residues. Trimming removed 0 bases from V and 0 bases from J, with 14 bases in between. Germline V lookup: CDR1 ENHRY, CDR2 SYGVKD. The CDR3 spells CAISESIGSRATNEKLFF. The CDR3 DNA is TGTGCCATCAGTGAGTCAATAGGGAGCCGTGCAACTAATGAAAAACTGTTTTTT.

This clone was recorded a few times. The chain employs TRBV6-1 and TRBJ1-4; TRBD1 matches at 7 bases. CDR1 and CDR2 from the germline V gene are MNHNS and SASEGT. V was pared by 3 bases and J by 2 bases, with 6 bases of the junction left unmatched. The CDR3 has 16 residues. In nucleotides, the CDR3 is TGTGCCAGCAGTGAGACAAACAGGGGCACTAATGAAAAACTGTTTTTT. Translation gives CASSETNRGTNEKLFF.

This chain links TRBV12-5 with TRBJ2-3; 11 nucleotides agree with TRBD1. CDR1 is LGHNT, CDR2 FRNRAP, per germline. The CDR3 loop spans 15 amino acids. The V gene end was trimmed by 5 bases and the J gene end by 3 bases; junction bases not matched to a gene: 4. In nucleotides, the CDR3 is TGTGCTAGTGGTCCCGGACAGGGGGCTACAGATACGCAGTATTTT. This translates into CASGPGQGATDTQYF.

This chain uses TRBV7-9 with TRBJ2-4; no clear D gene. The CDR3 runs to 16 residues. CDR1 and CDR2 from the germline V gene are SEHNR and FQNEAQ (reference sequence). The ends were cut back, 5 bases at V and 0 bases at J, with 14 bases in the middle. CDR3 region: CASSLPQELAKNIQYF. CDR3 bases: TGTGCCAGCAGCCTACCCCAAGAGCTAGCCAAAAACATTCAGTACTTC.